These T cell receptor beta chains were read from a single sample in a study of OX40 agonist ivuxolimab in advanced cancers. Method: immunoSEQ multiplex PCR; TCRdb's copy keeps in-frame clones and lacks some. The repertoire consists of tens of thousands of clones, with roughly 87% occurring once and the leading ten covering 1.3%. Source: CD4+ or CD8+ T cells sorted from blood, taken in a trial of the OX40 agonist ivuxolimab. Receptors originate from an adult with an advanced solid tumor such as melanoma, head and neck, liver or kidney cancer. The CDR3 runs from the conserved cysteine through the conserved F or W. The D gene is left open where the match is weak. Size is omitted from some rows. Given values are once, few, many or a class for expanded clones.

j_call: TRBJ1-3; clone_size: -; d_call: -; v_call: TRBV15; cdr3_aa: CATSRDGRGNTIYF; cdr3_nt: TGTGCCACCAGCAGAGACGGAAGAGGAAACACCATATATTTT
j_call: TRBJ1-5; clone_size: -; d_call: -; v_call: TRBV2; cdr3_aa: CASSLQGESNQPQHF; cdr3_nt: TGTGCCAGCAGTCTGCAGGGAGAGAGCAATCAGCCCCAGCATTTT
j_call: TRBJ1-5; clone_size: -; d_call: -; v_call: TRBV7-8; cdr3_aa: CASSLAGGYQPQHF; cdr3_nt: TGTGCCAGCAGCTTAGCGGGGGGGTATCAGCCCCAGCATTTT
j_call: TRBJ2-5; clone_size: -; d_call: -; v_call: TRBV27; cdr3_aa: CASRISLTADRTQYF; cdr3_nt: TGTGCCAGCAGGATAAGCCTGACGGCGGATCGGACCCAGTACTTC
j_call: TRBJ1-5; clone_size: -; d_call: -; v_call: TRBV11-2; cdr3_aa: CASSLIENQPQHF; cdr3_nt: TGTGCCAGCAGCCTCATCGAGAACCAGCCCCAGCATTTT
j_call: TRBJ2-4; clone_size: -; d_call: -; v_call: TRBV15; cdr3_aa: CATSKNKGPEGKNIQYF; cdr3_nt: TGTGCCACCAGCAAAAATAAAGGACCGGAGGGCAAAAACATTCAGTACTTC
j_call: TRBJ2-3; clone_size: -; d_call: TRBD1; v_call: TRBV5-1; cdr3_aa: CASSLGQGGDTQYF; cdr3_nt: TGCGCCAGCAGCTTGGGACAGGGTGGAGATACGCAGTATTTT
j_call: TRBJ2-3; clone_size: -; d_call: -; v_call: TRBV5-1; cdr3_aa: CASSAPKRDGADTQYF; cdr3_nt: TGCGCCAGCAGCGCCCCAAAGAGGGATGGCGCAGATACGCAGTATTTT
j_call: TRBJ1-1; clone_size: -; d_call: -; v_call: TRBV18; cdr3_aa: CASSPGNPMNTEAFF; cdr3_nt: TGTGCCAGCTCACCGGGTAACCCCATGAACACTGAAGCTTTCTTT
j_call: TRBJ1-5; clone_size: -; d_call: -; v_call: TRBV18; cdr3_aa: CASSPSENQPQHF; cdr3_nt: TGTGCCAGCTCACCTTCAGAAAATCAGCCCCAGCATTTT
j_call: TRBJ1-2; clone_size: -; d_call: -; v_call: TRBV6-6; cdr3_aa: CASSYQGATYDYTF; cdr3_nt: TGTGCCAGCAGTTATCAAGGCGCCACCTATGACTACACCTTC
j_call: TRBJ2-5; clone_size: -; d_call: -; v_call: TRBV14; cdr3_aa: CASSQDTKRRYQETQYF; cdr3_nt: TGTGCCAGCAGCCAAGACACTAAGCGGAGGTACCAAGAGACCCAGTACTTC
j_call: TRBJ1-3; clone_size: once; d_call: -; v_call: TRBV6-1; cdr3_aa: CASSGPGGNTIYF; cdr3_nt: TGTGCCAGCAGTGGGCCCGGAGGAAACACCATATATTTT
j_call: TRBJ1-5; clone_size: -; d_call: -; v_call: TRBV30; cdr3_aa: CAWEHPGLEPQHF; cdr3_nt: TGTGCCTGGGAGCACCCAGGGTTGGAGCCCCAGCATTTT
j_call: TRBJ2-6; clone_size: -; d_call: TRBD1; v_call: TRBV5-4; cdr3_aa: CASSLGQGASGANVLTF; cdr3_nt: TGTGCCAGCAGCTTGGGGCAGGGGGCCTCTGGGGCCAACGTCCTGACTTTC
j_call: TRBJ1-1; clone_size: -; d_call: TRBD1; v_call: TRBV19; cdr3_aa: CASSKEDRLTEAFF; cdr3_nt: TGTGCCAGTAGTAAAGAGGACAGGCTAACTGAAGCTTTCTTT
j_call: TRBJ2-1; clone_size: -; d_call: -; v_call: TRBV10-1; cdr3_aa: CASSESTVSSYNEQFF; cdr3_nt: TGCGCCAGCAGTGAGTCTACGGTCAGCTCCTACAATGAGCAGTTCTTC
j_call: TRBJ2-7; clone_size: -; d_call: -; v_call: TRBV2; cdr3_aa: CASSRTEGAYEQYF; cdr3_nt: TGTGCCAGCAGCCGGACAGAAGGAGCCTACGAGCAGTACTTC
j_call: TRBJ1-1; clone_size: -; d_call: -; v_call: TRBV7-6; cdr3_aa: CASSSTSQGGGTEAFF; cdr3_nt: TGTGCCAGCAGCTCCACCTCCCAAGGGGGGGGAACTGAAGCTTTCTTT
j_call: TRBJ2-1; clone_size: -; d_call: -; v_call: TRBV7-2; cdr3_aa: CASSVRLGGGYNEQFF; cdr3_nt: TGTGCCAGCAGCGTCAGACTAGGGGGGGGCTACAATGAGCAGTTCTTC
j_call: TRBJ2-1; clone_size: -; d_call: -; v_call: TRBV5-1; cdr3_aa: CASSLLEDGSNEQFF; cdr3_nt: TGCGCCAGCAGTTTACTGGAAGACGGAAGCAATGAGCAGTTCTTC
j_call: TRBJ1-3; clone_size: -; d_call: -; v_call: TRBV6-5; cdr3_aa: CASSYFVVGGNTIYF; cdr3_nt: TGTGCCAGCAGTTACTTTGTAGTGGGCGGAAACACCATATATTTT
j_call: TRBJ2-3; clone_size: -; d_call: TRBD2; v_call: TRBV18; cdr3_aa: CASSARTSGTSTDTQYF; cdr3_nt: TGTGCCAGCTCAGCCCGGACTAGCGGAACTAGCACAGATACGCAGTATTTT
j_call: TRBJ2-4; clone_size: once; d_call: -; v_call: TRBV25-1; cdr3_aa: CASSESGNIQYF; cdr3_nt: TGTGCCAGCAGTGAATCCGGAAACATTCAGTACTTC
j_call: TRBJ1-4; clone_size: -; d_call: -; v_call: TRBV2; cdr3_aa: CASSGQTATNEKLFF; cdr3_nt: TGTGCCAGCAGCGGACAGACTGCAACTAATGAAAAACTGTTTTTT
j_call: TRBJ1-1; clone_size: -; d_call: -; v_call: TRBV30; cdr3_aa: CAWSATGGLYTEAFF; cdr3_nt: TGTGCCTGGAGTGCTACAGGAGGACTGTACACTGAAGCTTTCTTT
j_call: TRBJ1-5; clone_size: once; d_call: -; v_call: TRBV5-1; cdr3_aa: CASSPSGDQPQHF; cdr3_nt: TGCGCCAGCAGCCCGTCGGGGGATCAGCCCCAGCATTTT
j_call: TRBJ1-1; clone_size: -; d_call: -; v_call: TRBV6-1; cdr3_aa: CASSAEGLGTEAFF; cdr3_nt: TGTGCCAGCAGTGCCGAGGGGCTAGGGACTGAAGCTTTCTTT
j_call: TRBJ2-5; clone_size: -; d_call: -; v_call: TRBV16; cdr3_aa: CASSQSGVETQYF; cdr3_nt: TGTGCCAGCAGCCAATCTGGGGTGGAGACCCAGTACTTC
j_call: TRBJ1-5; clone_size: -; d_call: -; v_call: TRBV19; cdr3_aa: CASSIGSSGVQPQHF; cdr3_nt: TGTGCCAGTAGTATAGGCTCCTCAGGAGTTCAGCCCCAGCATTTT
j_call: TRBJ1-1; clone_size: -; d_call: -; v_call: TRBV5-1; cdr3_aa: CASSLVPRSNTEAFF; cdr3_nt: TGCGCCAGCAGCTTGGTCCCTAGATCGAACACTGAAGCTTTCTTT
j_call: TRBJ2-1; clone_size: -; d_call: TRBD1; v_call: TRBV6-6; cdr3_aa: CASTRQGDEQFF; cdr3_nt: TGTGCCAGCACTAGACAGGGGGATGAGCAGTTCTTC
j_call: TRBJ2-7; clone_size: -; d_call: -; v_call: TRBV15; cdr3_aa: CATSRGGGIEQYF; cdr3_nt: TGTGCCACCAGCAGGGGGGGAGGAATCGAGCAGTACTTC
j_call: TRBJ2-5; clone_size: -; d_call: TRBD2; v_call: TRBV10-1; cdr3_aa: CASSRSSGQETQYF; cdr3_nt: TGCGCCAGCAGTCGCTCTAGCGGACAAGAGACCCAGTACTTC
j_call: TRBJ2-3; clone_size: -; d_call: -; v_call: TRBV6-5; cdr3_aa: CASSPNAGTDTQYF; cdr3_nt: TGTGCCAGCAGCCCTAATGCGGGCACAGATACGCAGTATTTT
j_call: TRBJ2-7; clone_size: -; d_call: -; v_call: TRBV7-9; cdr3_aa: CASSYQGGREQYF; cdr3_nt: TGTGCCAGCAGCTATCAGGGGGGCCGCGAGCAGTACTTC
j_call: TRBJ1-2; clone_size: few; d_call: -; v_call: TRBV2; cdr3_aa: CASSEARAANYGYTF; cdr3_nt: TGTGCCAGCAGTGAAGCTAGGGCGGCTAACTATGGCTACACCTTC
j_call: TRBJ2-1; clone_size: -; d_call: TRBD2; v_call: TRBV7-9; cdr3_aa: CASSLAREVSFF; cdr3_nt: TGTGCCAGCAGCTTAGCTCGGGAGGTATCGTTCTTC
j_call: TRBJ2-5; clone_size: -; d_call: -; v_call: TRBV7-6; cdr3_aa: CASSGGAIQETQYF; cdr3_nt: TGTGCCAGCAGCGGGGGGGCCATCCAAGAGACCCAGTACTTC
j_call: TRBJ2-3; clone_size: -; d_call: -; v_call: TRBV4-1; cdr3_aa: CASSQAGWGTDTQYF; cdr3_nt: TGCGCCAGCAGCCAGGCAGGGTGGGGGACAGATACGCAGTATTTT
j_call: TRBJ1-6; clone_size: -; d_call: TRBD1; v_call: TRBV28; cdr3_aa: CASSFRQGLHF; cdr3_nt: TGTGCCAGCAGTTTTCGACAGGGCCTCCACTTT
j_call: TRBJ1-2; clone_size: few; d_call: -; v_call: TRBV30; cdr3_aa: CAWTGFRMGGYTF; cdr3_nt: TGTGCCTGGACAGGGTTTAGAATGGGGGGCTACACCTTC
j_call: TRBJ1-3; clone_size: -; d_call: -; v_call: TRBV6-6; cdr3_aa: CASSYEGPLSGNTIYF; cdr3_nt: TGTGCCAGCAGTTACGAAGGGCCCCTCTCTGGAAACACCATATATTTT
j_call: TRBJ2-7; clone_size: -; d_call: -; v_call: TRBV11-1; cdr3_aa: CASSPRRQAVRGEQYF; cdr3_nt: TGTGCCAGCAGCCCCCGCCGACAGGCGGTAAGGGGCGAGCAGTACTTC